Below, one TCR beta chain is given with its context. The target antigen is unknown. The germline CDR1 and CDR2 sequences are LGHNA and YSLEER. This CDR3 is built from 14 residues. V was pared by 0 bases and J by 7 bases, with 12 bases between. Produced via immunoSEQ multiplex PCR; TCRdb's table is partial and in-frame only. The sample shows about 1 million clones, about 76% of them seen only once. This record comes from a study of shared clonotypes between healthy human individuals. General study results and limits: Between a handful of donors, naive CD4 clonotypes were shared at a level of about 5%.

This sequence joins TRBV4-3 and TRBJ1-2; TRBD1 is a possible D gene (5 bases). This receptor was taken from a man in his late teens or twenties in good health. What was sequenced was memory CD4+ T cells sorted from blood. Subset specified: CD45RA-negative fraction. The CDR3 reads CASSQDPQGPGYTF. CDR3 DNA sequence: TGCGCCAGCAGCCAAGATCCCCAGGGACCTGGCTACACCTTC.